This T cell receptor (beta chain) was identified in a study of OX40 agonist ivuxolimab in advanced cancers. Study at large: A diagnosis of hepatocellular carcinoma, melanoma, renal cell or head and neck cancer was present in dose-escalation patients. Study findings and constraints: Some of the lowest clonal expansion was seen in partial responders at 0.1-3.0 mg/kg. There was clonal expansion of CD4+ and CD8+ blood T cells by week 6 at 0.1 to 3.0 mg/kg.

With respect to this clone: The antigen is not known.

The data were produced by immunoSEQ multiplex PCR, yet TCRdb's version contains in-frame clones alone and is incomplete. The table has tens of thousands of clones, 91% seen once. The sequenced sample was CD4+ or CD8+ T cells sorted from blood, obtained in a trial of the OX40 agonist ivuxolimab. This receptor was obtained from an adult with an advanced solid tumor such as melanoma, head and neck, liver or kidney cancer.

CDR3 DNA sequence: TGTGCCAGTAGTACCGACCAGGCGGGAGGCTACACCTTC. The encoded protein is CASSTDQAGGYTF. The rearrangement uses TRBV19 and TRBJ1-2; D is undetermined. The germline V gene has CDR1 LNHDA and CDR2 SQIVND (reference sequence). Trimming cost V 4 bases and J 8 bases, with 14 bases left between them. The CDR3 consists of 13 residues.